The 19 T cell receptor beta chains presented below share a single source sample, sequenced in a study of CD8 T cells in Susac syndrome. After extraction with the RNeasy kit, about 0.45 to 1 ug of the RNA was reverse transcribed using random hexamers. From the immunoSEQ multiplex PCR reads, TCRdb called clonotypes with MiXCR, one entry per CDR3 protein. This sample has some 130,000 distinct CDR3 sequences; around 95% occur once, and the top ten carry roughly 0.2%. Sequences were obtained from CD8+ T cells from PBMCs. The receptor set was obtained from a human donor with Susac syndrome.

The chain's CDR3 is CASSQRDRYLETQYF. CDR3 nucleotide sequence: TGTGCCAGCAGCCAACGGGACAGGTACCTTGAGACCCAGTACTTC. The chain links TRBV14 to TRBJ2-5; TRBD1 matches 8 bases. This CDR3 has 15 amino acids. V dropped 2 bases and J dropped 5; count of bases not matched to a gene: 7. Germline CDR1 and CDR2: SGHDN and FVKESK.

V and J are TRBV19 and TRBJ2-2; either TRBD1 or TRBD2 may supply D (5 bases each). Germline CDR1 LNHDA, CDR2 SQIVND (reference sequence). The ends were cut back, 11 bases at V and 3 bases at J, with 22 bases in the middle. CDR3 length: 16 residues. The CDR3 nucleotides are TGTGCCTGCCAAGTACCCCGGGACGGTGACACCGGGGAGCTGTTTTTT. This translates into CACQVPRDGDTGELFF. Full variable domain (missing parts from reference TRBV19 and TRBJ2-2): DGGITQSPKYLFRKEGQNVTLSCEQNLNHDAMYWYRQDPGQGLRLIYYSQIVNDFQKGDIAEGYSVSREKKESFPLTVTSAQKNPTAFYLCACQVPRDGDTGELFFGEGSRLTVL.

The J gene is TRBJ2-1, the V gene TRBV5-5; 7 bases map to TRBD1. Germline V gene data show CDR1 as SGHKS and CDR2 as YYEKEE (reference sequence). The CDR3 is made up of 16 amino acids. Trimming took 4 bases from V and 0 from J; bases not matched to a gene: 7. The DNA of the CDR3 is TGTGCCAGCAGCCTGCTCGGGACAGCCTCCTACAATGAGCAGTTCTTC. This translates into CASSLLGTASYNEQFF.

V usage is TRBV6-5 and J usage is TRBJ2-7, with a tentative D call TRBD1 (5 bases). This CDR3 region has 15 residues. Germline V lookup: CDR1 MNHEY, CDR2 SVGAGI. Trimming left V 5 bases short and J 1 base short, with 15 bases between. CDR3 in amino acids: CASSPDSSASYEQYF. CDR3 nucleotides: TGTGCCAGCAGTCCTGACAGTTCGGCTTCCTACGAGCAGTACTTC.

V usage is TRBV2 and J usage is TRBJ1-1; no reliable D call. V dropped 4 bases and J dropped 0 bases, with 6 bases sitting between them. This CDR3 has 13 amino acids. Per the germline V gene, CDR1 is SNHLY and CDR2 is FYNNEI. CDR3 protein: CASSGRLNTEAFF. The DNA for the CDR3 is TGTGCCAGCAGTGGACGGTTGAACACTGAAGCTTTCTTT.

The rearrangement joins TRBV13 to TRBJ2-1, with TRBD1 matching 7 bases. Germline V lookup: CDR1 PRHDT, CDR2 FYEKMQ (reference sequence). The CDR3 is 12 amino acids. The trim removed 5 bases at V and 13 bases at J, leaving 8 bases unmatched. CDR3 bases: TGTGCCAGCAGCCCAGCCAGGACAGGACAGTTCTTC. The encoded protein is CASSPARTGQFF.

The chain couples TRBV9 to TRBJ2-5; 7 nucleotides match TRBD2. Trimming took 2 bases from V and 4 from J; bases not matched to a gene: 8. This CDR3 comprises 15 residues. CDR1 SGDLS and CDR2 YYNGEE come from the germline V gene. The CDR3 protein is CASSVGGSGGETQYF. The CDR3, as DNA: TGTGCCAGCAGCGTCGGCGGGAGTGGGGGAGAGACCCAGTACTTC.

The chain employs TRBV20-1 and TRBJ2-3, with D perhaps TRBD1 or TRBD2 (5 bases each). The CDR3 covers 12 residues. Trimming pared 6 bases from V and 7 bases from J, leaving 14 bases between. Germline CDR1 reads DFQATT; CDR2 reads SNEGSKA (reference sequence). CDR3: CSATGARHTQYF. The CDR3 coding sequence is TGCAGTGCGACCGGGGCTAGACATACGCAGTATTTT.

This chain links TRBV3-1 with TRBJ2-3, with 10 bases lining up with TRBD2. Germline lookup yields CDR1 LGHDT and CDR2 YNNKEL (reference sequence). This CDR3 is 18 amino acids long. The V gene end was trimmed by 0 bases and the J gene end by 4 bases; junction bases not matched to a gene: 10. CDR3: CASSQDPTSGTSPDTQYF. The DNA of the CDR3 is TGTGCCAGCAGCCAAGACCCTACTAGCGGGACATCTCCAGATACGCAGTATTTT.

The chain is built from TRBV11-2 and TRBJ2-5; 8 bases align to TRBD2. The J segment lost 5 bases and the V segment lost 5 bases, leaving 13 bases of the junction unmatched. CDR3 length: 16 amino acids. Germline V CDR1 and CDR2: SGHAT, FQNNGV. The CDR3 loop reads CASSLALVSGIETQYF. CDR3 nucleotides: TGTGCCAGCAGCCTGGCGCTGGTTAGCGGGATTGAGACCCAGTACTTC.

The genes are TRBV20-1 and TRBJ2-1; 10 nucleotides agree with TRBD2. Germline assignment: CDR1 DFQATT and CDR2 SNEGSKA (reference sequence). Trimming cost V 1 base and J 9 bases; bases outside gene matches: 9. This CDR3 spans 15 amino acids. The CDR3 DNA reads TGCAGTGCTAGAGCCTTAGCGGGAGGAACGGCTGAGCAGTTCTTC. Residues: CSARALAGGTAEQFF.

The chain links TRBV9 to TRBJ2-7; 10 bases are a match to TRBD1. This CDR3 comprises 15 residues. Germline values: CDR1 SGDLS, CDR2 YYNGEE. Trimming took 4 bases from V and 5 from J; bases not matched to a gene: 9. The CDR3 is CASSHGTGVAHEQYF. The CDR3 nucleotides read TGTGCCAGCAGCCACGGGACAGGGGTTGCCCACGAGCAGTACTTC.

V is TRBV27 and J is TRBJ1-1; TRBD1 is a possible D gene (5 bases). V was shortened by 8 bases and J by 5 bases, with 18 bases between the two germline ends. This CDR3 contains 14 residues. Germline values: CDR1 MNHEY, CDR2 SMNVEV (reference sequence). The CDR3 bases are TGTGCCAGCCGCGATGGGGGGGAGAGTACTGAAGCTTTCTTT. It translates to CASRDGGESTEAFF.

The genes are TRBV2 and TRBJ2-1; possibly TRBD2 for D (5 bases). The CDR3 is made up of 10 amino acids. Deletions cut 11 bases from V and 7 bases from J, with 9 bases between. CDR1 is SNHLY, CDR2 FYNNEI, per germline. The CDR3 spells CALSGNEQFF. The CDR3 coding sequence is TGTGCCCTCTCGGGGAATGAGCAGTTCTTC.

This chain links TRBV6-1 with TRBJ2-7; D remains ambiguous. CDR1 is MNHNS and CDR2 is SASEGT in the germline V gene. The CDR3 extends over 14 amino acids. V shed 3 bases and J shed 0 bases, with 9 bases lying between them. DNA of the CDR3: TGTGCCAGCAGTGAGGGTTTTAACTCCTACGAGCAGTACTTC. Translating it yields CASSEGFNSYEQYF.

The chain carries TRBV29-1 and TRBJ2-7; 13 nucleotides agree with TRBD2. CDR3 length: 17 residues. V gave up 7 bases and J gave up 3 bases; unmatched junction bases: 15. Germline lookup yields CDR1 SQVTM and CDR2 ANQGSEA. Here the CDR3 reads CSADFGTSGEGVYEQYF. The DNA of the CDR3 is TGCAGCGCTGACTTCGGGACTAGCGGGGAAGGGGTCTACGAGCAGTACTTC.

The chain has TRBV6-5 and TRBJ2-1; tentative D call: TRBD1 (5 bases). The CDR3 spans 14 residues. The germline V gene has CDR1 MNHEY and CDR2 SVGAGI. Between the trimmed V and J ends, which lost 0 bases and 6 bases, there was a span of 9 bases. CDR3 in amino acids: CASSYSTQGNEQFF. CDR3 in DNA: TGTGCCAGCAGTTACTCGACTCAGGGCAATGAGCAGTTCTTC.

V and J are TRBV11-2 and TRBJ2-3; TRBD2 matches at 7 bases. CDR3 length equals 16 residues. Looked up from germline, CDR1 is SGHAT and CDR2 is FQNNGV. Losses at the gene ends were 5 bases for V and 5 bases for J; bases not matched to a gene: 13. CDR3 nucleotide sequence: TGTGCCAGCAGCCCAGAGCGGGAAATCGTTGGAGATACGCAGTATTTT. It yields the protein CASSPEREIVGDTQYF.

The rearrangement uses TRBV10-3 and TRBJ2-1; maybe TRBD2 (6 bases). CDR1 ENHRY and CDR2 SYGVKD come from the germline V gene. Trimming removed 5 bases from V and 9 bases from J, with 8 bases in between. This CDR3 has 11 residues. CDR3 loop: CAISFGSEQFF. CDR3 coding DNA: TGTGCCATCAGTTTCGGGAGTGAGCAGTTCTTC.